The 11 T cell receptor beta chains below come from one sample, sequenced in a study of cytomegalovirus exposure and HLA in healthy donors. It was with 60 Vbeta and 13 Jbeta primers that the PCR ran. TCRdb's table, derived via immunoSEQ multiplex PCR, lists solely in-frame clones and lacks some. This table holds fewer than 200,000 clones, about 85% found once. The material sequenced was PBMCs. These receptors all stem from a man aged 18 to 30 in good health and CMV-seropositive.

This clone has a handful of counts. The chain's CDR3 is CASSSRVLGDNEQFF. CDR3 coding DNA: TGTGCCAGCAGCTCCCGGGTTTTGGGAGACAATGAGCAGTTCTTC. The genes are TRBV9 and TRBJ2-1; TRBD2 is a possible D gene (5 bases). Trimming cost V 4 bases and J 5 bases, with 16 bases left between them. The CDR3 extends over 15 amino acids. Germline values: CDR1 SGDLS, CDR2 YYNGEE.

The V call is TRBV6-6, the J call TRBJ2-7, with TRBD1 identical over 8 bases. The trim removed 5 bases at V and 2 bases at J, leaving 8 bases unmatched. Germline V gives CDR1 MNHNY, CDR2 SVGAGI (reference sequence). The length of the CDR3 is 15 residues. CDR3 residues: CASSILGQGPYEQYF. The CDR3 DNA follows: TGTGCCAGCAGTATTTTAGGACAGGGACCCTACGAGCAGTACTTC.

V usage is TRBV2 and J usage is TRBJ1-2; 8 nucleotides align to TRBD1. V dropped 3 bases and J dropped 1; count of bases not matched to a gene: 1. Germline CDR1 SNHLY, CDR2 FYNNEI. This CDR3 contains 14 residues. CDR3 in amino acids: CASSDGQGNYGYTF. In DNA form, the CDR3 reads TGTGCCAGCAGTGACGGACAGGGTAACTATGGCTACACCTTC.

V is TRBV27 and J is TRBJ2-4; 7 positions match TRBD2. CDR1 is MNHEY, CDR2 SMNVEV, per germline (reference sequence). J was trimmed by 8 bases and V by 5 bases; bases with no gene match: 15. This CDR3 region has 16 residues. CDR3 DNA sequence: TGTGCCAGCAGTCCTTCCCCTGTGGGGGGGAAAGACATTCAGTACTTC. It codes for CASSPSPVGGKDIQYF.

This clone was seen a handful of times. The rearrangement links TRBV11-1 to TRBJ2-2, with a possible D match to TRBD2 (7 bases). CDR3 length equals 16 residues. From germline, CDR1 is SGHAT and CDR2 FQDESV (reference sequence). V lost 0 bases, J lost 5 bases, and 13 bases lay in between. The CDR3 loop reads CASSLAGGPYTGELFF. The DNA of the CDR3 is TGTGCCAGCAGCTTAGCGGGGGGGCCGTATACCGGGGAGCTGTTTTTT.

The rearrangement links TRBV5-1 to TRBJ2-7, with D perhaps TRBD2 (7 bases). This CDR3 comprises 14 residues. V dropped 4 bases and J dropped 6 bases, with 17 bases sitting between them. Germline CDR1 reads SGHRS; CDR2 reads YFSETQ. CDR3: CASSPGRGAFEQYF. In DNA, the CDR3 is TGCGCCAGCAGCCCTGGCCGGGGGGCTTTCGAGCAGTACTTC. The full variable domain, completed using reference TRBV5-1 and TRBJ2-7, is KAGVTQTPRYLIKTRGQQVTLSCSPISGHRSVSWYQQTPGQGLQFLFEYFSETQRNKGNFPGRFSGRQFSNSRSEMNVSTLELGDSALYLCASSPGRGAFEQYFGPGTRLTVT.

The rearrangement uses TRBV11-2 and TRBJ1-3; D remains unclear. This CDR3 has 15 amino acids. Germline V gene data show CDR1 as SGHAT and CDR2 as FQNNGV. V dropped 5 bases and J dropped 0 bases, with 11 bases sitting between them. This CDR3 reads CASSLGLTSGNTIYF. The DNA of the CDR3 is TGTGCCAGCAGCCTCGGACTGACCTCTGGAAACACCATATATTTT. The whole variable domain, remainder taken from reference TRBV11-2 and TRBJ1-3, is EAGVAQSPRYKIIEKRQSVAFWCNPISGHATLYWYQQILGQGPKLLIQFQNNGVVDDSQLPKDRFSAERLKGVDSTLKIQPAKLEDSAVYLCASSLGLTSGNTIYFGEGSWLTVV.

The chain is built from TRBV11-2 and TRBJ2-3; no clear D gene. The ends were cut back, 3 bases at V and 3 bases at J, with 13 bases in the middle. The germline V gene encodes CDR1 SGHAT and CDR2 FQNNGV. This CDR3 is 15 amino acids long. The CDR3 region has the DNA TGTGCCAGCAGCTTGTCCGGTCACAGAACAGATACGCAGTATTTT. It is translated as CASSLSGHRTDTQYF.

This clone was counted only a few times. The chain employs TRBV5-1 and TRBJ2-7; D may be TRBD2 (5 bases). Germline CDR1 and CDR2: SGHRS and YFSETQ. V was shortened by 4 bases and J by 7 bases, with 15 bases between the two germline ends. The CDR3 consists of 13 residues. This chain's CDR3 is CASSPRTGLEQYF. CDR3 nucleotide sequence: TGCGCCAGCAGCCCCCGGACGGGATTGGAGCAGTACTTC.

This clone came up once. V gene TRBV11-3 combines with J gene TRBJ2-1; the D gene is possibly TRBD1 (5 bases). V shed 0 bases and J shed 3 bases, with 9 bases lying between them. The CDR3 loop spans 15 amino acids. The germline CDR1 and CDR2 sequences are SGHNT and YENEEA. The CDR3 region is CASSLDQGHYNEQFF. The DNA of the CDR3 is TGTGCCAGCAGCTTAGATCAAGGACACTACAATGAGCAGTTCTTC.

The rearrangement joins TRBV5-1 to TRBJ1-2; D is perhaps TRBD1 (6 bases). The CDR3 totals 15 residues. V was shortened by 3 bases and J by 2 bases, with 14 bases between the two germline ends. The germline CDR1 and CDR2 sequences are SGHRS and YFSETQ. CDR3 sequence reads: CASSSKTTGNYGYTF. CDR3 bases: TGCGCCAGCAGCTCGAAGACAACAGGGAACTATGGCTACACCTTC.